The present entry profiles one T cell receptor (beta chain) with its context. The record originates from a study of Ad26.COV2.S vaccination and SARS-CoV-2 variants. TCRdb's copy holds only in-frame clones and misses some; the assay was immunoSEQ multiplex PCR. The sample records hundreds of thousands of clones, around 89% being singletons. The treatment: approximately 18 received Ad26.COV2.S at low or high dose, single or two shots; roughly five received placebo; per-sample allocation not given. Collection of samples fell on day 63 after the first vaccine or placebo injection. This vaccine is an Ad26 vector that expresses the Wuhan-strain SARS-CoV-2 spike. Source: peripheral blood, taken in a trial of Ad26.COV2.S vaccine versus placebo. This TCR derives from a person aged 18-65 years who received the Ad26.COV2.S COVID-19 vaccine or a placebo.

The chain's CDR3 is CSVSTSSYNEQFF. CDR3 nucleotides: TGCAGCGTGAGTACAAGCTCCTACAATGAGCAGTTCTTC. The rearrangement joins TRBV29-1 to TRBJ2-1; D ambiguous. The CDR3 has 13 amino acids. Germline CDR1 SQVTM, CDR2 ANQGSEA. The V gene lost 6 bases and the J gene lost 0 bases, with 9 bases spanning the gap.